The T cell receptor (beta chain) described here comes from a study of T cells in Graves' hyperthyroidism and ophthalmopathy. V was clipped by 5 bases and J by 1 base, with 11 bases between them. Looked up from germline, CDR1 is SGHTA and CDR2 is FQGTGA. This CDR3 contains 14 residues. This clonotype was recorded at least ten times. The antigen is undetermined. Points from the study as a whole: The authors' 13 V-J model separated ophthalmopathy from stable hyperthyroidism.

Amplification of TCR beta CDR3 regions used RNA as the template. A set of HTBI primers served as the primers for a first-round RT-PCR of the TCR CDR3. TCRdb analysed the multiplex PCR reads with MiXCR anew, one entry per CDR3 protein. Of 300,000 to 450,000 distinct CDR3 sequences in the sample, less than 15% were seen once. The sequenced sample consisted of blood. The TCR was taken from a young woman with Graves' hyperthyroidism. The chain links TRBV7-3 to TRBJ1-1; D is uncertain. The CDR3 DNA reads TGTGCCAGCAGCCCTGAAAATCGGAACACTGAAGCTTTCTTT. Amino acids: CASSPENRNTEAFF.